What follows are 20 T cell receptor beta chains derived from one specimen sequenced in a study of early T cells in non-severe SARS-CoV-2 infection. TCRdb analysed the 5' RACE reads with MiXCR anew, one entry per CDR3 protein. The top ten hold roughly 4.8% of the sample, which has fewer than 100,000 distinct CDR3 sequences, 9% to 10% seen once. Sample: whole blood. The receptors derive from an adult who was a healthcare worker with PCR-confirmed SARS-CoV-2 infection or an uninfected control (not recorded which).

This clonotype was seen only a few times. The chain uses TRBV27 and TRBJ2-2; 10 bases are shared with TRBD2. Germline V gene sequence: CDR1 MNHEY, CDR2 SMNVEV (reference sequence). V lost 9 bases and J lost 5; bases outside the gene matches: 3. CDR3 length: 13 amino acids. In nucleotides, the CDR3 is TGTGCCAGTAGCGGGAGGTCAACCGGGGAGCTGTTTTTT. Protein sequence: CASSGRSTGELFF.

This clonotype was observed a handful of times. This chain links TRBV25-1 with TRBJ2-3, with TRBD1 identical over 9 bases. Germline V gene lookup returns CDR1 MGHDK and CDR2 SYGVNS. The V gene end was trimmed by 6 bases and the J gene end by 2 bases; junction bases not matched to a gene: 9. There are 16 residues in the CDR3. As DNA, the CDR3 is TGTGCCAGCAGGGCCATGAGGGACAGGGACACAGATACGCAGTATTTT. This gives the protein CASRAMRDRDTDTQYF.

The V and J genes are TRBV28 and TRBJ2-7; maybe TRBD1 (6 bases). V lost 5 bases and J 0 bases, leaving 11 bases between the germline ends. CDR3 length: 14 amino acids. CDR1 and CDR2 (germline): MDHEN, SYDVKM. The CDR3 coding sequence is TGTGCCAGCAGTGTCGGGACACACTCCTACGAGCAGTACTTC. Translating gives CASSVGTHSYEQYF.

V and J are TRBV28 and TRBJ2-7; D may be TRBD2 (6 bases). The V gene's germline CDR1 is MDHEN and CDR2 SYDVKM. The CDR3 consists of 16 residues. Trimming shortened V by 5 bases and J by 5 bases, and 22 bases separated the two germline ends. The CDR3 protein is CASSLIGRPREDEQYF. In DNA form, the CDR3 reads TGTGCCAGCAGTCTGATAGGGAGGCCCCGCGAAGACGAGCAGTACTTC.

This clonotype has a handful of counts. This chain joins TRBV7-8 and TRBJ2-5; the D is unclear. Germline V lookup: CDR1 SGHVS, CDR2 FQNEAQ. This CDR3 region has 13 residues. V was shortened by 6 bases and J by 2 bases, with 10 bases between the two germline ends. The CDR3 coding sequence is TGTGCCAGCAGGGCGACTTGGCAAGAGACCCAGTACTTC. It translates to CASRATWQETQYF.

This clonotype was counted many times. Relative to the germline gene, one junction end is altered; a read error may explain this. The chain joins TRBV7-9 to TRBJ2-3; 9 nucleotides match TRBD1. Germline V CDR1 and CDR2: SEHNR, FQNEAQ (reference sequence). The CDR3 length is 16 residues. CDR3 sequence: CASSLDITGGEDTQYF. The CDR3, as DNA: TGTGCCAGCAGTTTAGATATAACAGGGGGCGAAGATACGCAGTATTTT.

This clonotype was observed at least ten times. The chain joins TRBV7-9 to TRBJ2-3; perhaps TRBD2 as D (5 bases). The CDR3 totals 13 residues. Germline V gene lookup returns CDR1 SEHNR and CDR2 FQNEAQ (reference sequence). V lost 6 bases and J 4 bases, leaving 11 bases between the germline ends. The CDR3 DNA reads TGTGCCAGCAGGTCGAAACTAGCAGATACGCAGTATTTT. This sequence encodes CASRSKLADTQYF.

This clonotype appeared many times. CDR3 residues: CASTWGGRNQPQHF. The CDR3 DNA is TGTGCCAGCACCTGGGGAGGCAGGAATCAGCCCCAGCATTTT. The chain employs TRBV12-3 or TRBV12-4 and TRBJ1-5, with D hard to call. Trimming shortened V by 7 bases and J by 4 bases, and 14 bases separated the two germline ends. This CDR3 is built from 14 residues.

This clonotype was found a few times. V and J are TRBV28 and TRBJ2-3, with D tentatively TRBD1 or TRBD2 (5 bases each). Trimming stripped 8 bases from V and 2 bases from J, with 11 bases between. This CDR3 spans 13 amino acids. Germline loops: CDR1 MDHEN, CDR2 SYDVKM. DNA of the CDR3: TGTGCCAGCGGGGGTTGGGTCACAGATACGCAGTATTTT. The encoded protein is CASGGWVTDTQYF.

This clonotype has at least ten counts. This chain links TRBV21-1 with TRBJ1-5. TRBV21-1 is tagged as a pseudogene. The CDR3 totals 12 residues. In DNA, the CDR3 is TGTGCCAGCCGAAGGACTGGCCAGCCCCAGCATTTT. Amino acid sequence: CASRRTGQPQHF.

The table lists this clonotype with many counts. This chain links TRBV5-5 with TRBJ1-4, with D uncertain. The ends were cut back, 0 bases at V and 12 bases at J, with 18 bases in the middle. CDR3 size: 15 residues. Germline V gene data show CDR1 as SGHKS and CDR2 as YYEKEE (reference sequence). The CDR3 spells CASSLGALSFAELFF. The CDR3 DNA reads as TGTGCCAGCAGCTTGGGGGCGCTGAGTTTTGCGGAACTGTTTTTT.

There are a few counts of this clonotype. This rearrangement joins TRBV6-1 to TRBJ1-1; TRBD1 is a possible D gene (6 bases). The CDR3 has 14 amino acids. CDR1 and CDR2 from the germline V gene are MNHNS and SASEGT. Deletions cut 3 bases from V and 6 bases from J, with 14 bases between. CDR3 bases: TGTGCCAGCAGTGACCGTCAGGGGTTCCCTGAAGCTTTCTTT. Its translation is CASSDRQGFPEAFF.

The V call is TRBV9, the J call TRBJ2-3, with D possibly being TRBD2 (5 bases). The germline V and J ends were trimmed by 4 bases and 1 base, with 16 bases remaining between them. Per the germline V gene, CDR1 is SGDLS and CDR2 is YYNGEE. The CDR3 spans 16 residues. CDR3 residues: CASSPLVPGGTDTQYF. The CDR3 coding sequence is TGTGCCAGCAGCCCACTAGTACCTGGGGGCACAGATACGCAGTATTTT. Variable domain in full (rest from reference TRBV9 and TRBJ2-3): DSGVTQTPKHLITATGQRVTLRCSPRSGDLSVYWYQQSLDQGLQFLIQYYNGEERAKGNILERFSAQQFPDLHSELNLSSLELGDSALYFCASSPLVPGGTDTQYFGPGTRLTVL.

This clonotype has a count of ten or more. This rearrangement joins TRBV27 to TRBJ2-2; possibly TRBD2 for D (5 bases). V was shortened by 3 bases and J by 4 bases, with 9 bases between the two germline ends. The CDR3 extends over 14 amino acids. Germline V gene sequence: CDR1 MNHEY, CDR2 SMNVEV (reference sequence). CDR3 in amino acids: CASSFLSGTGELFF. Written as DNA, the CDR3 is TGTGCCAGCAGTTTTCTAAGCGGCACCGGGGAGCTGTTTTTT.

The sample holds many counts of this clonotype. The J gene is TRBJ1-1, the V gene TRBV7-8; maybe TRBD1 (5 bases). Trimming removed 5 bases at V and 0 bases at J, with 16 bases between. Looked up from germline, CDR1 is SGHVS and CDR2 is FQNEAQ. The CDR3 consists of 16 residues. The CDR3 sequence: CASSHRQRLMNTEAFF. The CDR3 region has the DNA TGTGCCAGCAGCCACAGACAGAGACTCATGAACACTGAAGCTTTCTTT. Filled out from reference TRBV7-8 and TRBJ1-1, the complete variable domain reads GAGVSQSPRYKVAKRGQDVALRCDPISGHVSLFWYQQALGQGPEFLTYFQNEAQLDKSGLPSDRFFAERPEGSVSTLKIQRTQQEDSAVYLCASSHRQRLMNTEAFFGQGTRLTVV.

This clonotype was counted a few times. This rearrangement joins TRBV14 to TRBJ1-1; no reliable D call. Germline V gene sequence: CDR1 SGHDN, CDR2 FVKESK. The CDR3 has 18 residues. V was clipped by 4 bases and J by 2 bases, with 23 bases between them. For the CDR3, the DNA is TGTGCCAGCAGCCCGACGTTTAAAGGGCCCGAGGGAAACACTGAAGCTTTCTTT. It codes for CASSPTFKGPEGNTEAFF.

This chain uses TRBV20-1 with TRBJ2-7; 10 positions agree with TRBD1. CDR3 length: 13 residues. The V gene's germline CDR1 is DFQATT and CDR2 SNEGSKA (reference sequence). V gave up 6 bases and J gave up 7 bases; unmatched junction bases: 9. In DNA, the CDR3 is TGCAGTGCAAGGGACAGGGGATTGGGAGAGCAGTACTTC. This translates into CSARDRGLGEQYF.

Ten or more counts support this clonotype. The chain couples TRBV4-1 to TRBJ2-7, with D unresolved. This CDR3 has 13 amino acids. Germline-derived CDR1 and CDR2 are MGHRA and YSYEKL. V was trimmed by 1 base and J by 5 bases, leaving 9 bases between them. The CDR3, as DNA: TGCGCCAGCAGCCAAGGATACTACGACGAGCAGTACTTC. Amino acids: CASSQGYYDEQYF.

At least ten counts were recorded for this clonotype. The chain recombines TRBV20-1 with TRBJ2-7; perhaps TRBD1 as D (7 bases). CDR1 is DFQATT and CDR2 is SNEGSKA in the germline V gene (reference sequence). The CDR3 has 12 amino acids. CDR3: CSAGQRFYEQYF. The CDR3 bases are TGCAGCGCGGGACAGAGATTTTACGAGCAGTACTTC.

This clonotype came up a few times. This chain connects TRBV6-6 to TRBJ2-4; a possible D gene is TRBD1 (6 bases). Trimming stripped 6 bases from V and 2 bases from J, with 17 bases between. CDR3 length: 16 amino acids. From germline, CDR1 is MNHNY and CDR2 SVGAGI (reference sequence). Here the CDR3 DNA reads TGTGCCAGCAGCCCCTGGGGGCAGGCGACCAAAAACATTCAGTACTTC. Its translation: CASSPWGQATKNIQYF.